This T cell receptor (beta chain) is drawn from a study of cytomegalovirus exposure and HLA in healthy donors (dated by TCRdb to about 2017). General notes on the study: In an earlier analysis of 587 of the donors, roughly 300 Gb of sequence data and just under 120 million unique TCR beta sequences from roughly 190 million T cells were reported. Several DR-DQ haplotypes were treated as single units for association and clustering because of strong linkage in the cohort. Both class I and class II loci were covered by HLA typing, at four-digit resolution. A later genetic analysis took genome-wide SNP genotypes for about 60% of the roughly 670 donors and used that subset as a discovery cohort. To predict cytomegalovirus infection status, the study brought together high-throughput TCR immunosequencing, statistical association of individual TCRs with disease status, and machine learning. Across roughly 420 genotyped donors of the cohort, an average of approximately 200,000 unique TCR beta nucleotide sequences per donor were sequenced, and roughly 20% of those sequences were non-productive. Donor age, sex, ethnicity and CMV serostatus were collected together with the repertoire data. Roughly 300 gigabases of sequencing data and some 85 million unique TCR sequences were included in an early release covering several hundred HLA-typed donors. Besides the first cohort of about 730 subjects, a separate validation cohort made up of roughly 120 different subjects was used. In a later analysis, previously published TCR beta repertoires from about 670 donors were re-analyzed and high-resolution HLA genotyping was added so that TCR occurrence patterns could be studied. Typing coverage varied by locus: roughly 629-630 donors for A, B, C, DRB1 and DQB1; more than 500 for DQA1; approximately 570 for DPA1; some 470 for DPB1. Among the roughly 390 genotyped donors, approximately 77% belonged to the genetic ancestry cluster associated with self-reported Caucasian donors. To decide whether each TCR beta V gene segment behaved as functional or pseudogenic, an earlier analysis of over 500 of the donors relied on high-throughput TCR beta sequencing. The study aimed to test whether signatures of past pathogen exposure could be identified by cataloging public T cell receptors. Every repertoire in the discovery cohort had been generated on one and the same sequencing platform. The study used immunosequencing to profile the T cell repertoires of about 670 subjects and linked those repertoires to cytomegalovirus serostatus. In the later analysis, no new phenotypic data were used to find candidate immune exposures; instead, reliance was placed on TCR beta sequences and their occurrence across donors.

Turning to this clone: What this receptor recognizes is not known. No much larger clone is present one base from it, and per-base qualities are unavailable.

Library creation used the immunoSEQ multiplex PCR assay. A mixture of 60 forward primers for TCR Vbeta segments and 13 reverse primers for TCR Jbeta segments was used in the multiplex PCR. The CDR3 region of rearranged TCR beta genes was amplified from genomic DNA by a multiplex PCR assay. On the Illumina HiSeq System, the amplified TCR beta libraries were sequenced as 87-base-pair reads. The study's processing was this. A later analysis counted around 72 million unique TCR beta chains across the 690 or so repertoires, and around 9.9 million of these chains were shared by at least two donors. To remove PCR and sequencing errors, raw reads were error-corrected and collapsed into unique sequences using a nearest-neighbor algorithm that merged closely related sequences. V, D and J gene segments were assigned by aligning CDR3 sequences to IMGT reference sequences. Each retained sequence needed at least a six-nucleotide match to both a V gene segment and a J gene segment. Rearrangements were called productive when the CDR3 lacked stop codons and stayed in frame with V and J; all others were non-productive. CDR3 was defined by IMGT convention, running from the second conserved V-encoded cysteine to the conserved J-encoded phenylalanine. Sequences without an unambiguous match to a single V gene segment were excluded from the earlier analysis of several hundred of the donors. In an earlier analysis of approximately 610 of the donors, V segments were called functional above 56.7% productive rearrangements and were called segregating when the between-donor standard deviation exceeded 5%. A statistical classification framework was built for diagnosing cytomegalovirus status from the catalog of TCR beta chain sequences. A later analysis assigned V and J genes by comparing TCR nucleotide sequences with IMGT/GENE-DB human TR gene sequences. Using the TCRdist pipeline, a later analysis assigned CDR3 sequences along with most-parsimonious VDJ recombination scenarios. In a later analysis, each TCR beta chain was defined by its CDR3 amino acid sequence together with its V-gene family, and reads without a unique V-gene family were excluded. To address suspected cross-contamination and a sequencing artifact, a later analysis removed several hundred highly shared, low-generation-probability nucleotide sequences. In a later analysis, a clonal expansion index for each public chain was calculated from normalized within-repertoire ranks of inferred template counts. A later analysis computed generation probabilities with a VDJ recombination model fitted to out-of-frame rearrangements, and checked the results against IGoR. In a later analysis, TCR-TCR, TCR-HLA and TCR-CMV co-occurrence was scored with hypergeometric tests, and a repertoire-size bias correction was applied to TCR pairs. In a later analysis, false discovery rates were estimated by permuting HLA or CMV assignments 20 times. In a later analysis, co-occurring TCRs were grouped using DBSCAN, with TCRdist sequence similarity added in when clustering inside HLA-allele-positive subsets. For co-occurrence clustering, repertoires with fewer than 30,000 or more than 120,000 public chains were excluded, along with roughly five repertoires with anomalous nucleotide sharing. This is the immuneACCESS table as TCRdb keeps it, with only in-frame sequences that have V and J called. A part of the clones is gone; compared with another copy, unresolved V genes explain less than half, and the rest is unexplained. The DNA was the basis for D and trimming; V, J and clone size are from that table. In this sample the table shows about 200,000 clones, around 83% of which occur a single time. The ten biggest clones cover 1.1% of the sample.

In total, approximately 700 healthy bone marrow donors made up the cohort. All cohort members were sampled while nominally healthy, although unrecorded immune exposures were likely present. The donor was CMV seronegative and belonged to the group of more than 300 seronegative cohort members. A peripheral blood sample was collected from each donor, and TCR beta sequencing was performed on peripheral blood mononuclear cells. Genomic DNA extraction from the blood cell samples was performed with the Qiagen DNeasy Blood Extraction Kit. The paper's findings and limits, for the study overall: In a later analysis, TCR association rates were found to vary across HLA loci, with the most associated TCRs seen for DRB1 alleles and the fewest for HLA-C alleles. According to a later genetic analysis, donors in an Asian-associated ancestry cluster had fewer N-insertions in productive TCRs than the roughly 700-donor mean. V-gene and J-gene trimming of TCR beta chains was associated with a missense DCLRE1C variant in a later genetic analysis, and the association was replicated in an independent cohort. A few of the identified cytomegalovirus-associated TCR beta chains were confirmed in vitro to be specific for cytomegalovirus antigens. A later analysis found that HLA-associated TCR beta chains were more clonally expanded and had lower generation probabilities than equally common non-associated chains. Because the 87-base-pair reads could not distinguish some IMGT-functional V segments, including TRBV6-2 and TRBV6-3, those segments were excluded. According to the authors, the approach could potentially be generalized to other disease states and immunological phenotypes. A cluster of highly shared sequence variants was judged likely to be a technical artifact of the sequencing pipeline. Only TCR beta chains were sequenced in this cohort, and the absence of alpha or paired-chain data limited detectable features. For the cohort, immune exposure information was limited to CMV serostatus. Assigning TCR associations to individual alleles was difficult when HLA alleles, especially DR and DQ, strongly co-occurred. According to a later analysis, most CMV-associated TCR beta chains appeared to be HLA-restricted, and the HLA associations seemed to be driven largely by CMV exposure. A total of 150 to 200 TCR beta chains were listed by the study as associated with cytomegalovirus. Correlated functional status among segregating V segments might reflect linkage disequilibrium, but an unknown experimental factor could not be ruled out. In a later analysis, several top co-occurrence clusters were reported to appear linked to parvovirus B19, influenza, CMV and Epstein-Barr virus. Specific HLA alleles were associated with 16,951 TCR beta sequences at a false discovery rate of 0.05 in a later analysis. Over 15 rarely observed V segments, including chromosome 9 orphons, were excluded from the earlier analysis of approximately 500 of the donors because counts were too low. In both the original and validation cohorts, the classifier was reported to diagnose cytomegalovirus status with high specificity and sensitivity. Most TCR sequences were observed very rarely across donors, whereas some public TCRs were present in many individuals. Sequencing depth was assumed to be roughly uniform across donors in the presence/absence analyses, though that assumption may not hold. Because HLA typing was unavailable for some donors at each locus, only the typed subset was used in association tests. A further reported finding was that TCR beta sequences accurately predicted the HLA-A and HLA-B alleles for most subjects in the first cohort. In an earlier analysis of approximately 590 of the donors, most TCR beta V segments appeared in productive rearrangements about 90% or about 30% of the time, broadly matching IMGT annotations.

The germline V end is reduced by 5 bases and the J end by 6 bases; junction bases left unmatched: 8. The CDR3 starts with the cysteine, ends with the phenylalanine, and has 14 residues. Only the CDR3 DNA stays, 42 bases, in frame from base 1. From a lookup of the germline V gene, CDR1 and CDR2 are SQVTM and ANQGSEA. The sequence links TRBV29-1 to TRBJ2-3, and 10 junction bases match TRBD1. Material: PBMCs. The source of this sequence is a woman aged 40 to 49 in good health and CMV-seronegative. The sequence in DNA is TGCAGCGTTAGTGGGACAGGGGCGGCGGATACGCAGTATTTT. This gives the protein CSVSGTGAADTQYF.